This T cell receptor beta chain was captured by sequencing in a study of CD8+CD57+ T cells in acquired aplastic anemia (dated by TCRdb to between 2017 and 2018). Regarding the research as a whole: On average, sorted CD4+ and CD8+ cells yielded 3 to 4 ug of extracted DNA, with a range of about 0.17 to 27.4 ug. A CD8+CD57+ expansion meant a frequency higher than the mean frequency seen in healthy subjects.

The CDR3 sequence holds 16 residues, the cysteine and phenylalanine included. Only the CDR3 DNA stays, 48 bases, in frame from base 1. V lost 5 bases and J lost 0 bases, and the count of bases not matched to a germline gene is 8. Per the germline V gene (reference sequence), SGHAT is the CDR1 and FQDESV is the CDR2. Expansion of CD8+CD57+ cells had been shown by flow cytometry in the patients chosen for sequencing. Severe acquired aplastic anemia was diagnosed in all patients according to International Study of Aplastic Anemia and Agranulocytosis and Camitta criteria. No patient had received any therapy when blood was sampled. The study deep-sequenced TCR repertoires of sorted CD4+ and CD8+ blood T cells from severe aplastic anemia patients and healthy subjects. In the USA, patient enrollment took place under clinicaltrials.gov protocols 00001620, 01623167, 00001397, 00071045, 00081523 and 00961064. Ficoll-Paque density gradient centrifugation was used to isolate peripheral blood mononuclear cells. Before DNA extraction, CD4+ and CD8+ T cells were sorted with FACS or magnetic beads.

Broader findings and caveats from the paper: Although roughly 29 CD8+ CDR3 sequences were shared by patients and controls, these sequences appeared highly expressed in patients and within the immunodominant clones of patients. CD8+ Simpson's diversity did not differ significantly between patients and healthy controls (P=0.060).

As concerns this clonotype: Its target antigen remains unknown. No base quality values were provided; no much bigger clone lies one nucleotide off.

Genomic DNA served as template for TCR beta VDJ combination and CDR3 sequence profiling. An Illumina HiSeq 2000 was the platform used for TCR repertoire sequencing. The original pipeline was this. TRBV/TRBJ rearrangement plots, CDR3 size and DJ length profiles, and Simpson's diversity index were used to assess repertoires. The immunodominant clone was defined as the most abundant DNA sequence in deep sequencing data. CDR3 amino acid sequences were screened for sharing across subjects and were compared with published repertoires and the VDJdb database. Using fastp at Q25 and MiXCR, TCRdb reprocessed the public reads and kept productive beta chains. CDR3 protein sequences are deduplicated, and each keeps its most common genes and DNA. Clone size and V and J calls follow TCRdb, not the original study. The sample table records 180,000 or so distinct CDR3 sequences; roughly 50% of these occur just once. The ten largest clonotypes hold under 2% of the sample.

Source material: sorted CD4+, CD8+, or CD8+CD57+ T cells (not recorded which) from PBMCs. The source of this sequence is a human donor with aplastic anemia. The chain employs TRBV11-1 and TRBJ2-7, with 9 bases aligning to TRBD2. The CDR3 protein is CASSPLAGISSYEQYF. The nucleotide sequence is given as TGTGCCAGCAGCCCGCTAGCGGGGATTAGCTCCTACGAGCAGTACTTC.